Below, one T cell receptor beta chain is given with its context. Libraries were prepared by immunoSEQ multiplex PCR; TCRdb keeps only in-frame clonotypes and omits some of them. The table shows tens of thousands of clones, with 70% to 85% occurring only once. The data originate from a study of radiotherapy plus CTLA-4 blockade in lung cancer. Study details: Across the patients, objective responses occurred in 15% to 20%, and disease control in roughly 31%.

Trimming took 5 bases from V and 0 from J, leaving 14 bases between them. From germline, CDR1 is LNHDA and CDR2 SQIVND (reference sequence). The CDR3 is made up of 16 amino acids. Sequenced material: peripheral blood, taken from a patient treated with radiotherapy plus ipilimumab. The chain carries TRBV19 and TRBJ2-1; possibly TRBD1 for D (7 bases). The receptor comes from a human donor with non-small cell lung cancer who had a partial response to radiotherapy plus ipilimumab. The CDR3 nucleotides are TGTGCCAGTAGTGCCTGGCGGGACAGCTCCTACAATGAGCAGTTCTTC. This encodes CASSAWRDSSYNEQFF.